Listed here are 13 T cell receptor beta chains from one sample, sequenced in a study of cytomegalovirus exposure and HLA in healthy donors. PCR used 60 Vbeta primers and 13 Jbeta primers. Profiled with immunoSEQ multiplex PCR; TCRdb holds only in-frame clones, not every one. Of approximately 180,000 clones detected, 80% appear once; the ten largest clones hold approximately 6.8%. Input material: PBMCs. Every receptor here comes from a man in his thirties or forties in good health and CMV-seropositive.

The count of this clone is one. The chain employs TRBV19 and TRBJ2-1, with D maybe TRBD2 (6 bases). The CDR3 runs to 15 residues. Trimming left V 5 bases short and J 6 bases short, with 17 bases between. Per germline, CDR1 LNHDA and CDR2 SQIVND (reference sequence). In DNA form, the CDR3 reads TGTGCCAGTAGTCCACGGACTATCGGGGGCAATGAGCAGTTCTTC. Its protein product is CASSPRTIGGNEQFF.

The V call is TRBV5-4, the J call TRBJ1-1, with D possibly TRBD1 on 6 matching bases. Trimming shortened V by 6 bases and J by 3 bases, and 21 bases separated the two germline ends. The germline V gene encodes CDR1 SGHNT and CDR2 YYREEE (reference sequence). This CDR3 comprises 16 residues. CDR3 bases: TGTGCCAGCACCCCGGCGGGGGGCGCGGAGGACACTGAAGCTTTCTTT. It encodes CASTPAGGAEDTEAFF.

J is TRBJ1-2 and V is TRBV6-6, with D perhaps matching TRBD1 (6 bases). Germline V gene data show CDR1 as MNHNY and CDR2 as SVGAGI (reference sequence). With 5 bases removed from V and 4 bases from J, the gap between germline ends came to 11 bases. This CDR3 is 13 amino acids long. This CDR3 is CASSPTGTYGYTF. In nucleotides, the CDR3 is TGTGCCAGCAGTCCTACAGGGACCTATGGCTACACCTTC.

The genes are TRBV27 and TRBJ1-1, with D possibly TRBD1 on 5 matching bases. CDR3 length: 14 residues. Per the germline V gene, CDR1 is MNHEY and CDR2 is SMNVEV (reference sequence). V was trimmed by 6 bases and J by 0 bases, leaving 11 bases between them. DNA of the CDR3: TGTGCCAGCAGCCAGGGTGGGATGAACACTGAAGCTTTCTTT. This translates into CASSQGGMNTEAFF.

The V and J genes are TRBV7-9 and TRBJ2-3; 9 bases line up with TRBD2. J gave up 6 bases and V 5 bases, and 9 bases lay outside the gene matches. The CDR3 is 15 amino acids. CDR1 and CDR2 (germline): SEHNR, FQNEAQ (reference sequence). The DNA of the CDR3 is TGTGCCAGCAGCCCTAGCGGGGCCCCTATGGATACGCAGTATTTT. Its protein product is CASSPSGAPMDTQYF.

This clone was detected a few times. The chain links TRBV7-2 to TRBJ1-3, with 9 bases lining up with TRBD1. Germline V gene lookup returns CDR1 SGHTA and CDR2 FQGNSA. The ends lost 3 bases at V and 7 bases at J; junction bases unmatched: 4. The CDR3 consists of 14 residues. CDR3 loop: CASSLGDRDNTIYF. CDR3 sequence (DNA): TGTGCCAGCAGCTTGGGGGACAGGGACAACACCATATATTTT.

J is TRBJ2-7 and V is TRBV29-1, with D perhaps TRBD2 (5 bases). The length of the CDR3 is 14 residues. Germline V gene data show CDR1 as SQVTM and CDR2 as ANQGSEA. V shed 2 bases and J shed 0 bases, with 11 bases lying between them. CDR3 protein: CSVELPTSSYEQYF. CDR3 sequence (DNA): TGCAGCGTTGAATTGCCAACTAGCTCCTACGAGCAGTACTTC.

The table lists this clone with a count of one. DNA of the CDR3: TGCAGCGTTGGGTCTCGGCCCGGGGGGGGATCCTATGGCTACACCTTC. It specifies CSVGSRPGGGSYGYTF. V usage is TRBV29-1 and J usage is TRBJ1-2; TRBD1 might be the D (5 bases). This CDR3 is built from 16 residues. Looked up from germline, CDR1 is SQVTM and CDR2 is ANQGSEA. Trimming shortened V by 4 bases and J by 4 bases, and 22 bases separated the two germline ends.

The gene calls are TRBV28 and TRBJ1-3; the match to TRBD1 covers 12 bases. The CDR3 contains 17 residues. Germline trimming cut 8 bases from V and 4 bases from J; bases unmatched to any gene: 12. Germline V gene lookup returns CDR1 MDHEN and CDR2 SYDVKM. The chain's CDR3 is CASGTGTGGISGNTIYF. The CDR3 region has the DNA TGTGCCAGCGGGACGGGGACAGGGGGCATCTCAGGAAACACCATATATTTT.

This chain uses TRBV29-1 with TRBJ2-1; D perhaps matches TRBD2 (5 bases). Germline assignment: CDR1 SQVTM and CDR2 ANQGSEA. The CDR3 has 9 residues. V gave up 3 bases and J gave up 15 bases, with 9 bases separating them. This CDR3 is CSVDPSGFF. The CDR3 nucleotides are TGCAGCGTTGACCCCAGCGGGTTCTTC.

The chain has TRBV15 and TRBJ2-1, with 7 bases lining up with TRBD2. Germline trimming cut 2 bases from V and 4 bases from J; bases unmatched to any gene: 8. The CDR3 extends over 16 amino acids. Germline values: CDR1 LNHNV, CDR2 YYDKDF (reference sequence). CDR3 loop: CATSRRFREAYNEQFF. Written as DNA, the CDR3 is TGTGCCACCAGCAGACGATTCCGGGAGGCATACAATGAGCAGTTCTTC.

The chain uses TRBV7-2 and TRBJ1-1, with 10 nucleotides matching TRBD1. Looked up from germline, CDR1 is SGHTA and CDR2 is FQGNSA. V lost 5 bases, J lost 6 bases, and 6 bases stayed unmatched. This CDR3 region has 14 residues. The DNA of the CDR3 is TGTGCCAGCAGCGTCCGACAGGGGGCGGCTGAAGCTTTCTTT. Translating gives CASSVRQGAAEAFF. The complete variable domain, with remaining parts taken from reference TRBV7-2 and TRBJ1-1, reads GAGVSQSPSNKVTEKGKDVELRCDPISGHTALYWYRQSLGQGLEFLIYFQGNSAPDKSGLPSDRFSAERTGGSVSTLTIQRTQQEDSAVYLCASSVRQGAAEAFFGQGTRLTVV.

This clone was detected a few times. CDR3 in amino acids: CSVVGGLLYEQYF. The CDR3 nucleotides read TGCAGCGTTGTAGGGGGCCTTCTCTACGAGCAGTACTTC. This chain connects TRBV29-1 to TRBJ2-7; 7 positions agree with TRBD1. Trimming cost V 4 bases and J 3 bases; bases outside gene matches: 6. CDR1 and CDR2 (germline): SQVTM, ANQGSEA. The CDR3 has 13 residues.